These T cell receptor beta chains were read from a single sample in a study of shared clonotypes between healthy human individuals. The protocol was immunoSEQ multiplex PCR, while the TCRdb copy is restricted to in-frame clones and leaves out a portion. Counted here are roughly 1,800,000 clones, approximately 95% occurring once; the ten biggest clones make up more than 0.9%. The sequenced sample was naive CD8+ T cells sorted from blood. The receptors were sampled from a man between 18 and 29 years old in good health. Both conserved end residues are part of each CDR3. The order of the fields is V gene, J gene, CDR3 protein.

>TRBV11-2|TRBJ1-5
CASSLGSGSGQPQHF
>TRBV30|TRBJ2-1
CAWRVSGNYNEQFF
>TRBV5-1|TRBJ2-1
CASSFRLAGGYNEQFF
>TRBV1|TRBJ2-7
CTSKRTTTTLEQYF
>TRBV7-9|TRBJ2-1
CASSQIAEYNEQFF
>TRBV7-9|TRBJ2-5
CASSPSRTQYF
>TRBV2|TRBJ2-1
CAIVSVGQGNEQFF
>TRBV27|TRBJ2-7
CASSLYPGEGYEQYF
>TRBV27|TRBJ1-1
CASSFSLGQALFEAFF
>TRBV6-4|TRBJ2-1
CASSDWASGNNEQFF
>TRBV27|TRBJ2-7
CASSPWTGGQGEQYF
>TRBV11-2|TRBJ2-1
CASSAGLGRRLGNEQFF
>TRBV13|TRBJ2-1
CASTLATSENEQFF
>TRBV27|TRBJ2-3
CASSTIGGTDTQYF
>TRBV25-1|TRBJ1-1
CASSTGNTEAFF
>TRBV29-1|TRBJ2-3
CSVVGGMATDTQYF
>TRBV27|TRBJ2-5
CASRNHGETQYF
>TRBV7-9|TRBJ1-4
CASSPVDRGPFNEKLFF
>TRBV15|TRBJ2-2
CATSHSAGELFF